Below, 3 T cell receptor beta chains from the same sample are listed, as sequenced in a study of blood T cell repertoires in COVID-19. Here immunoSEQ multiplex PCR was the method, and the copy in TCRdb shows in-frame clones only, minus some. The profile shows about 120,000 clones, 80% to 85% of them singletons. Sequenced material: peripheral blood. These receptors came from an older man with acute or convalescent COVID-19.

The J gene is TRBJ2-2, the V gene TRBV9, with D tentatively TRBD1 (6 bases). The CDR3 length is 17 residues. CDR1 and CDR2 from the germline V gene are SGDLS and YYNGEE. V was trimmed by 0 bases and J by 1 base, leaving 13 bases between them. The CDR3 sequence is CASSVDPGQMNTGELFF. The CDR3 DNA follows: TGTGCCAGCAGCGTAGATCCCGGACAGATGAACACCGGGGAGCTGTTTTTT.

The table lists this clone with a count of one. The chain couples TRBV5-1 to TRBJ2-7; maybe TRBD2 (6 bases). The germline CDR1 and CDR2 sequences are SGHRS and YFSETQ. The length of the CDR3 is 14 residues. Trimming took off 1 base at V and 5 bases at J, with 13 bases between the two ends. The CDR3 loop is CASSLLAGRNEQYF. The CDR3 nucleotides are TGCGCCAGCAGCTTGTTGGCGGGGCGGAACGAGCAGTACTTC.

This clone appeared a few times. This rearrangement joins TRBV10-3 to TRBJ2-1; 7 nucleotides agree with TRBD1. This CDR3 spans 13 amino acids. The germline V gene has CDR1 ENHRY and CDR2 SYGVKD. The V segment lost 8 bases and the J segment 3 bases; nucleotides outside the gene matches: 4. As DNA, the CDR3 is TGTGCCATCGTAGGGGGCGACTACAATGAGCAGTTCTTC. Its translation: CAIVGGDYNEQFF.